The 19 T cell receptor beta chains below were found in one sample sequenced in a study of T cells after yellow fever vaccination. TCRdb processed the 5' RACE reads anew with MiXCR; each CDR3 protein has one entry. Of hundreds of thousands of distinct CDR3 sequences listed, roughly an eighth are singletons. Here the sequenced sample was PBMCs, taken on the day of the yellow fever booster vaccination. All receptors derive from a man in his thirties or forties who received the YFV17D yellow fever vaccine.

This clonotype has only a few counts. V and J are TRBV7-8 and TRBJ2-5; D gene unclear. CDR3 length: 16 amino acids. CDR1 and CDR2 (germline): SGHVS, FQNEAQ. Between the trimmed V and J ends, which lost 7 bases and 5 bases, there was a span of 23 bases. This chain's CDR3 is CASTFGNRPTPETQYF. CDR3 sequence (DNA): TGTGCCAGCACCTTCGGAAACAGACCAACCCCGGAGACCCAGTACTTC.

This clonotype turned up a few times. V and J are TRBV21-1 and TRBJ2-7; TRBD1 is the table's D call, not checked against the DNA. TRBV21-1 is assigned pseudogene status. The CDR3 contains 14 residues. The DNA for the CDR3 is TGTGCCACCATCAACCGGGACAGCGCCTACGAGCAGTACTTC. The encoded protein is CATINRDSAYEQYF.

This clonotype occurred a few times. J is TRBJ2-5 and V is TRBV28; 8 nucleotides line up with TRBD1. The germline V gene encodes CDR1 MDHEN and CDR2 SYDVKM. The CDR3 is 15 amino acids. V shed 6 bases and J 1 base; nucleotides not matched to a gene: 7. CDR3: CASSRQGSIQETQYF. DNA for the CDR3: TGTGCCAGCAGCCGACAGGGGAGTATCCAAGAGACCCAGTACTTC.

In its sample, this clonotype was seen a few times. The chain couples TRBV7-2 to TRBJ2-7; 8 bases are shared with TRBD2. V dropped 2 bases and J dropped 7; count of bases not matched to a gene: 13. This CDR3 has 16 amino acids. CDR1 SGHTA and CDR2 FQGNSA come from the germline V gene. CDR3 region: CASSLRYSGTSVEQYF. Written as DNA, the CDR3 is TGTGCCAGCAGCTTAAGGTATAGCGGGACCTCGGTAGAGCAGTACTTC. The full variable domain, with the rest looked up from reference TRBV7-2 and TRBJ2-7, is GAGVSQSPSNKVTEKGKDVELRCDPISGHTALYWYRQSLGQGLEFLIYFQGNSAPDKSGLPSDRFSAERTGGSVSTLTIQRTQQEDSAVYLCASSLRYSGTSVEQYFGPGTRLTVT.

The chain links TRBV2 to TRBJ2-3; D is uncertain. V dropped 8 bases and J dropped 3 bases, with 12 bases sitting between them. The CDR3 has 13 amino acids. The germline V gene has CDR1 SNHLY and CDR2 FYNNEI. CDR3 loop: CASLSEATDTQYF. Written as DNA, the CDR3 is TGTGCCAGCCTTAGTGAGGCAACAGATACGCAGTATTTT.

This clonotype was observed a few times. V usage is TRBV6-2 or TRBV6-3 and J usage is TRBJ2-6, with 7 bases aligning to TRBD2. This CDR3 is 17 amino acids long. Unmatched junction bases numbered 13, after V lost 7 bases and J lost 4 bases. Germline V CDR1 and CDR2: MNHEY, SVGEGT. The CDR3 region is CASKKLAVPEGANVLTF. As DNA, the CDR3 is TGTGCCAGCAAAAAGCTAGCGGTCCCGGAGGGGGCCAACGTCCTGACTTTC.

The genes are TRBV7-3 and TRBJ2-1; TRBD2 matches 10 bases. V lost 5 bases and J lost 5; bases outside the gene matches: 6. The CDR3 length is 15 residues. The germline gives CDR1 SGHTA, CDR2 FQGTGA. The CDR3 bases are TGTGCCAGCAGCCCTCGTGGACTAGCGGACAATGAGCAGTTCTTC. Residues: CASSPRGLADNEQFF.

This clonotype was observed a few times. The rearrangement uses TRBV5-4 and TRBJ1-1, with 8 bases that match TRBD1. Germline V gives CDR1 SGHNT, CDR2 YYREEE (reference sequence). The CDR3 length is 15 residues. Germline trimming cut 4 bases from V and 0 bases from J; bases unmatched to any gene: 5. The CDR3 sequence is CASSPSTGVNTEAFF. The DNA of the CDR3 is TGTGCCAGCAGCCCCTCGACAGGGGTGAACACTGAAGCTTTCTTT.

This clonotype showed up just a few times. This CDR3 reads CSTGLSKPGELFF. CDR3 sequence (DNA): TGCAGTACGGGACTTTCGAAGCCCGGGGAGCTGTTTTTT. The chain links TRBV20-1 to TRBJ2-2; maybe TRBD2 (6 bases). The CDR3 runs 13 residues. V was cut by 8 bases and J by 6 bases, with 16 bases left in between. Germline CDR1 reads DFQATT; CDR2 reads SNEGSKA (reference sequence).

This clonotype has just a few counts. The genes are TRBV28 and TRBJ2-7, with 9 bases fitting TRBD2. The CDR3 is 15 amino acids. The junction had 6 bases not matched to a gene; V was cut back by 6 bases and J by 0 bases. The V gene's germline CDR1 is MDHEN and CDR2 SYDVKM. CDR3 sequence: CASSSLAGNSYEQYF. Written as DNA, the CDR3 is TGTGCCAGCAGCTCACTAGCGGGTAACTCCTACGAGCAGTACTTC.

This clonotype has a handful of counts. V and J are TRBV6-1 and TRBJ1-2; D is uncertain. The germline V gene has CDR1 MNHNS and CDR2 SASEGT. The CDR3 consists of 14 residues. V was pared by 9 bases and J by 9 bases, with 23 bases between. Here the CDR3 DNA reads TGTGCCAGTACTAAACTTGGCGAGCTATGGAGCTACACCTTC. Translated: CASTKLGELWSYTF.

This clonotype was counted only a few times. The chain employs TRBV30 and TRBJ2-7; the D is unclear. Per germline, CDR1 GTSNPN and CDR2 SVGIG (reference sequence). The CDR3 length is 12 residues. Trimming cost V 5 bases and J 6 bases, with 14 bases left between them. The CDR3 sequence: CAWGVGLGEQYF. CDR3 in DNA: TGTGCCTGGGGGGTAGGGCTTGGCGAGCAGTACTTC. Together with reference TRBV30 and TRBJ2-7, the CDR3 gives the full variable domain: SQTIHQWPATLVQPVGSPLSLECTVEGTSNPNLYWYRQAAGRGLQLLFYSVGIGQISSEVPQNLSASRPQDRQFILSSKKLLLSDSGFYLCAWGVGLGEQYFGPGTRLTVT.

This clonotype was observed many times. DNA of the CDR3: TGCAGTGCTCAGGGCTCAGGAAACACCATATATTTT. This translates into CSAQGSGNTIYF. The chain employs TRBV20-1 and TRBJ1-3, with D tentatively TRBD1 (5 bases). V was trimmed by 5 bases and J by 4 bases, leaving 9 bases between them. CDR1 and CDR2 (germline): DFQATT, SNEGSKA (reference sequence). The CDR3 has 12 residues.

The genes are TRBV15 and TRBJ2-1; 12 nucleotides agree with TRBD1. The V segment lost 1 base and the J segment 10 bases; nucleotides outside the gene matches: 11. The germline V gene has CDR1 LNHNV and CDR2 YYDKDF (reference sequence). There are 17 residues in the CDR3. The CDR3 nucleotides read TGTGCCACCAGCAGAGGACCGGGACAGGGGGCCGGTAAAGAGCAGTTCTTC. Translated: CATSRGPGQGAGKEQFF. The full variable domain, completed using reference TRBV15 and TRBJ2-1, is DAMVIQNPRYQVTQFGKPVTLSCSQTLNHNVMYWYQQKSSQAPKLLFHYYDKDFNNEADTPDNFQSRRPNTSFCFLDIRSPGLGDTAMYLCATSRGPGQGAGKEQFFGPGTRLTVL.

V is TRBV19 and J is TRBJ2-1, with 10 bases aligning to TRBD2. The germline gives CDR1 LNHDA, CDR2 SQIVND (reference sequence). This CDR3 has 15 residues. With 6 bases clipped from V and 6 bases from J, the junction kept 8 bases outside the gene matches. CDR3: CASRNLAGARNEQFF. For the CDR3, the DNA is TGTGCCAGTAGGAATCTAGCGGGAGCTCGCAATGAGCAGTTCTTC. Drawing the rest from reference TRBV19 and TRBJ2-1, the complete variable domain is DGGITQSPKYLFRKEGQNVTLSCEQNLNHDAMYWYRQDPGQGLRLIYYSQIVNDFQKGDIAEGYSVSREKKESFPLTVTSAQKNPTAFYLCASRNLAGARNEQFFGPGTRLTVL.

A few counts support this clonotype. The V and J genes are TRBV7-8 and TRBJ2-5; TRBD2 might be the D (5 bases). Deletions cut 6 bases from V and 0 bases from J, with 14 bases between. Germline CDR1 is SGHVS and CDR2 is FQNEAQ. The CDR3 consists of 15 residues. The CDR3 DNA reads TGTGCCAGCAGTCCAACTAGGGATAACCAAGAGACCCAGTACTTC. Translated: CASSPTRDNQETQYF. The entire variable domain, with the rest obtained from reference TRBV7-8 and TRBJ2-5, is as follows: GAGVSQSPRYKVAKRGQDVALRCDPISGHVSLFWYQQALGQGPEFLTYFQNEAQLDKSGLPSDRFFAERPEGSVSTLKIQRTQQEDSAVYLCASSPTRDNQETQYFGPGTRLLVL.

The chain recombines TRBV24-1 with TRBJ2-3; 7 bases are a match to TRBD1. CDR1 KGHDR and CDR2 SFDVKD come from the germline V gene. V dropped 3 bases and J dropped 0; count of bases not matched to a gene: 8. This CDR3 contains 17 residues. This CDR3 reads CATSDPKTGSSTDTQYF. As DNA, the CDR3 is TGTGCCACCAGTGATCCCAAGACAGGGTCTAGCACAGATACGCAGTATTTT.

This chain joins TRBV9 and TRBJ1-1, with TRBD1 as a possible D gene (6 bases). This CDR3 has 14 amino acids. Trimming took off 3 bases at V and 5 bases at J, with 14 bases between the two ends. Germline CDR1 is SGDLS and CDR2 is YYNGEE. CDR3 nucleotides: TGTGCCAGCAGCGGGACCCCAGGGGTTACTGAAGCTTTCTTT. Its translation: CASSGTPGVTEAFF. Variable domain in full (rest from reference TRBV9 and TRBJ1-1): DSGVTQTPKHLITATGQRVTLRCSPRSGDLSVYWYQQSLDQGLQFLIQYYNGEERAKGNILERFSAQQFPDLHSELNLSSLELGDSALYFCASSGTPGVTEAFFGQGTRLTVV.

This clonotype came up a few times. The chain uses TRBV6-2 or TRBV6-3 and TRBJ2-3; 11 nucleotides align to TRBD2. Per germline, CDR1 MNHEY and CDR2 SVGEGT. V lost 2 bases, J lost 1 base, and 5 bases stayed unmatched. The CDR3 runs 17 residues. CDR3: CASSYGSLAGGTDTQYF. Here the CDR3 DNA reads TGTGCCAGCAGTTACGGCTCACTAGCGGGAGGCACAGATACGCAGTATTTT.